This T cell receptor (beta chain) appears in the sequencing data of a study of blood T cells in healthy people across ages. Germline lookup yields CDR1 SGHRS and CDR2 YFSETQ. CDR3 length: 14 amino acids. The V gene lost 0 bases and the J gene lost 5 bases, with 10 bases spanning the gap. A sample-barcoded 5' primer and a J-beta primer mix were used in a second PCR of about 6 to 11 cycles. TCRdb processed the 5' RACE reads anew with MiXCR; each CDR3 protein has one entry. The sample contains some 850,000 distinct CDR3 sequences, 20% to 30% of which appear only once. These sequences were also reported in another study, on T cells of mothers and their children. That source adds: Whether related or unrelated, pairs show similar shaping of TCR recombination output by thymic selection.

V gene TRBV5-1 combines with J gene TRBJ2-3; the D gene could be TRBD1 or TRBD2 (6 bases each). This TCR derives from a boy under 18 in good health. The specimen sequenced was blood. The CDR3 DNA is TGCGCCAGCAGCTTGGCGGGGGCAATAGATACGCAGTATTTT. The encoded protein is CASSLAGAIDTQYF.